This T cell receptor (beta chain) was observed in a study of glioma-infiltrating T cells after dendritic cell vaccination. Input was around 2 ug genomic DNA, or all available if less. The primer mix had 60 V beta and 13 J beta primers. The assay was immunoSEQ multiplex PCR, and TCRdb's table has in-frame clones only and misses some. The top ten hold 5.4% of the sample, which has over 90,000 clones, 75% to 90% seen once. Indicated time point: after dendritic cell vaccination, including at tumor progression/relapse. Isocitrate dehydrogenase mutation was absent in all glioblastoma patients. Before vaccination, two weeks after the third vaccination, and at progression, PBMC were collected. The sequenced sample was blood, obtained after dendritic cell vaccination. The sequence came from a human donor with glioblastoma.

This chain's CDR3 is CAWSGGQGLKAFF. Here the CDR3 DNA reads TGTGCCTGGAGCGGTGGACAGGGCTTAAAAGCTTTCTTT. The chain combines TRBV30 with TRBJ1-1, with 8 bases matching TRBD1. The CDR3 is 13 residues long. Germline V gene lookup returns CDR1 GTSNPN and CDR2 SVGIG (reference sequence). Trimming removed 3 bases from V and 9 bases from J; junction bases left unmatched: 9.